This T cell receptor (beta chain) was found in a study of siplizumab effects on memory and regulatory T cells. Looking at the study overall: Paired mixed lymphocyte reactions used siplizumab at about 0.97 ug/mL or no drug. Study-level results: Alloreactive sequences from unstimulated CD4+ memory cells fell significantly with siplizumab.

Coculturing at 37°C lasted around 6 days for the mixed lymphocyte reaction cells. Assay: immunoSEQ multiplex PCR; the TCRdb copy retains only in-frame clones and omits some. In the table there are about 3,400 clones, 45% to 55% of which are singletons. Trimming stripped 2 bases from V and 6 bases from J, with 14 bases between. This CDR3 has 15 residues. Germline CDR1 MNHNY, CDR2 SVGAGI (reference sequence). To note about this clone: What it recognizes is unknown.

The sequenced sample consisted of CFSE-low (dividing) CD4+ T cells sorted from an allogeneic mixed lymphocyte reaction. The sequence came from a human donor in good health; the cells came from an allogeneic mixed lymphocyte reaction. The genes are TRBV6-6 and TRBJ2-1; possible D gene TRBD2, 6 bases. The CDR3 spells CASSYPSGSRNEQFF. The CDR3 bases are TGTGCCAGCAGTTACCCTTCCGGGAGCCGCAATGAGCAGTTCTTC.